These 24 T cell receptor beta chains were sequenced from one sample in a study of T cells in Graves' hyperthyroidism and ophthalmopathy. RNA transcripts provided the source from which TCR beta CDR3 regions were amplified. A first-round RT-PCR of the TCR CDR3 used the HTBI primer set. TCRdb passed the multiplex PCR reads through MiXCR, listing each CDR3 protein once. The sample contains 560,000 or so distinct CDR3 sequences, just under 20% of which appear only once. Sequencing was performed on blood. Receptors originate from a man aged 40-49 years with Graves' ophthalmopathy.

This clonotype has only a few counts. The chain employs TRBV5-1 and TRBJ2-4, with 10 nucleotides matching TRBD1. Germline CDR1 reads SGHRS; CDR2 reads YFSETQ. With V trimmed by 4 bases and J by 1 base, 5 bases remained unmatched. This CDR3 is built from 16 residues. CDR3 in amino acids: CASSGGTGAAKNIQYF. In DNA, the CDR3 is TGCGCCAGCAGCGGAGGGACAGGGGCGGCCAAAAACATTCAGTACTTC.

This clonotype occurred many times. The V gene is TRBV7-3, the J gene TRBJ2-1; D gene unclear. Germline CDR1 is SGHTA and CDR2 is FQGTGA. Between the trimmed V and J ends, which lost 1 base and 7 bases, there was a span of 11 bases. The CDR3 consists of 14 residues. CDR3 bases: TGTGCCAGCAGCTTAAGTCACAGCGTGAATGAGCAGTTCTTC. As protein: CASSLSHSVNEQFF.

This clonotype was seen more than once but under ten times. V and J are TRBV6-1 and TRBJ2-7; D gene uncertain. Trimming cost V 6 bases and J 1 base, with 10 bases left between them. CDR1 and CDR2 from the germline V gene are MNHNS and SASEGT. There are 13 residues in the CDR3. CDR3: CASSSTESYEQYF. CDR3 DNA sequence: TGTGCCAGCAGCTCTACAGAGTCCTACGAGCAGTACTTC.

This clonotype was detected only a few times. This chain uses TRBV18 with TRBJ2-1, with D hard to call. Trimming shortened V by 3 bases and J by 4 bases, and 13 bases separated the two germline ends. The CDR3 has 15 amino acids. Germline CDR1 and CDR2: KGHSH and LQKENI. The chain's CDR3 is CASSPRTEQYNEQFF. CDR3 sequence (DNA): TGTGCCAGCTCACCGCGGACGGAACAATACAATGAGCAGTTCTTC.

The chain uses TRBV4-3 and TRBJ2-2, with TRBD2 identical over 8 bases. CDR3 length: 16 amino acids. Germline CDR1 LGHNA, CDR2 YSLEER. The V segment lost 4 bases and the J segment 6 bases; nucleotides outside the gene matches: 10. The CDR3 nucleotides are TGCGCCAGCAGCCGGGGGGGCGTAGCGGGACCCGGGGAGCTGTTTTTT. Protein product: CASSRGGVAGPGELFF.

V is TRBV5-1 and J is TRBJ2-4; D ambiguous. Germline assignment: CDR1 SGHRS and CDR2 YFSETQ. The CDR3 runs 14 residues. The germline V and J ends were trimmed by 0 bases and 8 bases, with 12 bases remaining between them. The CDR3 protein is CASSLGLKADIQYF. DNA of the CDR3: TGCGCCAGCAGCTTGGGGCTGAAGGCGGACATTCAGTACTTC.

V is TRBV9 and J is TRBJ2-1, with TRBD2 matching 10 bases. Germline V gene sequence: CDR1 SGDLS, CDR2 YYNGEE. V was pared by 3 bases and J by 9 bases, with 9 bases of the junction left unmatched. The CDR3 sequence is 15 residues long. The CDR3 loop is CASSGRAGGPGEQFF. The DNA for the CDR3 is TGTGCCAGCAGCGGACGAGCGGGGGGGCCGGGTGAGCAGTTCTTC.

This rearrangement joins TRBV5-1 to TRBJ1-6; TRBD1 agrees at 7 bases. The CDR3 runs 18 residues. J lost 0 bases, V lost 3 bases, and 9 bases had no gene match. Germline CDR1 is SGHRS and CDR2 is YFSETQ. CDR3 sequence reads: CASSSWTGQSSYNSPLHF. The DNA of the CDR3 is TGCGCCAGCAGCTCATGGACAGGCCAGAGCTCCTATAATTCACCCCTCCACTTT.

As concerns this clonotype: Compared with germline, one end of the junction differs, possibly owing to a read error. The rearrangement links TRBV7-2 to TRBJ2-5, with D possibly TRBD1 on 6 matching bases. This CDR3 has 13 residues. In germline, CDR1 is SGHTA, CDR2 FQGNSA. The CDR3 bases are TGTGTCAGCAGCCCCCAGGGGCGAGAGACCCAGTACTTC. It yields the protein CVSSPQGRETQYF.

This clonotype was observed a handful of times. The rearrangement joins TRBV10-3 to TRBJ2-2; TRBD2 agrees at 7 bases. The CDR3 sequence is 16 residues long. Germline CDR1 ENHRY, CDR2 SYGVKD. J lost 8 bases, V lost 4 bases, and 13 bases had no gene match. CDR3 protein: CAISVEGGPIAGELFF. CDR3 sequence (DNA): TGTGCCATCAGTGTTGAGGGAGGGCCAATTGCGGGGGAGCTGTTTTTT.

This clonotype was seen at least ten times. The chain is built from TRBV30 and TRBJ2-7; 13 bases are shared with TRBD2. Trimming removed 0 bases from V and 6 bases from J; junction bases left unmatched: 5. The CDR3 loop spans 15 amino acids. Germline V gives CDR1 GTSNPN, CDR2 SVGIG (reference sequence). The CDR3 DNA sequence: TGTGCCTGGAGTGTATCGGGACTAGCGGGATCCGAGCAGTACTTC. It yields the protein CAWSVSGLAGSEQYF.

The gene calls are TRBV11-2 and TRBJ2-5; 12 bases match TRBD2. After removal of 4 bases from V and 0 bases from J, the junction contained 3 bases not matched to a gene. The CDR3 runs to 16 residues. The V gene's germline CDR1 is SGHAT and CDR2 FQNNGV. The CDR3: CASSSGLAGNQETQYF. DNA of the CDR3: TGTGCCAGCAGCTCCGGACTAGCGGGGAACCAAGAGACCCAGTACTTC.

The chain's CDR3 is CASSSGWGVSGRTEAFF. In DNA form, the CDR3 reads TGTGCCAGCTCATCAGGGTGGGGGGTAAGTGGCAGGACTGAAGCTTTCTTT. The chain combines TRBV18 with TRBJ1-1; a possible D gene is TRBD1 (5 bases). This CDR3 is built from 17 residues. Trimming removed 5 bases at V and 5 bases at J, with 24 bases between. Germline CDR1 reads KGHSH; CDR2 reads LQKENI.

The chain links TRBV4-1 to TRBJ1-4; D is ambiguous. Germline V gene data show CDR1 as MGHRA and CDR2 as YSYEKL. The germline V and J ends were trimmed by 3 bases and 0 bases, with 11 bases remaining between them. This CDR3 comprises 16 residues. CDR3 protein: CASSHRREATNEKLFF. Here the CDR3 DNA reads TGCGCCAGCAGCCATCGCCGGGAAGCAACTAATGAAAAACTGTTTTTT.

This clonotype appeared many times. The chain joins TRBV10-3 to TRBJ2-7, with 9 bases fitting TRBD1. V was clipped by 6 bases and J by 1 base; unmatched bases: 7. The CDR3 loop spans 15 amino acids. Germline V gives CDR1 ENHRY, CDR2 SYGVKD. CDR3 region: CAISRGTGRSYEQYF. As DNA, the CDR3 is TGTGCCATCAGCCGCGGGACAGGGAGGTCCTACGAGCAGTACTTC.

This clonotype appeared many times. The chain uses TRBV7-3 and TRBJ2-7; D possibly corresponds to TRBD2 (5 bases). The V end lost 1 base, the J end lost 0 bases, and 16 bases lay between the germline ends. This CDR3 spans 17 amino acids. From germline, CDR1 is SGHTA and CDR2 FQGTGA. The CDR3 DNA follows: TGTGCCAGCAGCTTAAGTGGGATGGGGAGTTCCTCCTACGAGCAGTACTTC. This translates into CASSLSGMGSSSYEQYF.

This clonotype turned up a few times. V gene TRBV4-2 combines with J gene TRBJ2-5; 11 bases are a match to TRBD2. V lost 0 bases and J lost 2; bases outside the gene matches: 8. Germline CDR1 and CDR2: LGHNA and YNFKEQ. CDR3 length: 18 residues. CDR3 region: CASSQDRSGTSGQETQYF. The CDR3 DNA reads as TGTGCCAGCAGCCAAGATAGGAGTGGGACTAGCGGTCAAGAGACCCAGTACTTC.

Ten or more counts support this clonotype. The chain joins TRBV3-1 to TRBJ2-2; D not certain. Germline V gene lookup returns CDR1 LGHDT and CDR2 YNNKEL (reference sequence). This CDR3 has 12 amino acids. Trimming pared 4 bases from V and 6 bases from J, leaving 6 bases between. CDR3 coding DNA: TGTGCCAGCAGCCCCCAGTCCGGGGAGCTGTTTTTT. This encodes CASSPQSGELFF.

The sample holds a few counts of this clonotype. This chain connects TRBV6-1 to TRBJ1-1, with D hard to call. Germline V CDR1 and CDR2: MNHNS, SASEGT. This CDR3 comprises 12 residues. Trimming left V 5 bases short and J 3 bases short, with 7 bases between. CDR3 DNA sequence: TGTGCCAGCAGTCGGAGCGACACTGAAGCTTTCTTT. Its protein product is CASSRSDTEAFF.

This clonotype appeared a few times. The genes are TRBV20-1 and TRBJ1-5; D is undetermined. There are 13 residues in the CDR3. Per the germline V gene, CDR1 is DFQATT and CDR2 is SNEGSKA (reference sequence). V lost 1 base and J 9 bases, leaving 13 bases between the germline ends. CDR3 sequence reads: CSARVDRQGPQHF. The CDR3 nucleotides are TGCAGTGCTAGAGTCGACCGCCAAGGGCCCCAGCATTTT.

This clonotype came up a few times. The chain is built from TRBV16 and TRBJ2-7; D is unclear. The germline CDR1 and CDR2 sequences are KGHSY and FQNENV. V dropped 2 bases and J dropped 5 bases, with 7 bases sitting between them. The CDR3 spans 12 residues. The CDR3, as DNA: TGTGCCAGCAGCCAAGGGAACGACGAGCAGTACTTC. It is translated as CASSQGNDEQYF.

The CDR3 DNA reads TGTGCCAGCAGCTTAGACCGGACAGGGGTTTACGAGCAGTACTTC. Translating gives CASSLDRTGVYEQYF. This chain joins TRBV11-2 and TRBJ2-7, with 9 bases matching TRBD1. The CDR3 length is 15 residues. The V gene's germline CDR1 is SGHAT and CDR2 FQNNGV. Unmatched junction bases numbered 4, after V lost 0 bases and J lost 4 bases.

As for this clonotype: A much larger clone lies one base from this, so it may be a read error. The V gene is TRBV20-1, the J gene TRBJ1-1; no clear D. The V gene's germline CDR1 is DFQATT and CDR2 SNEGSKA (reference sequence). CDR3 length: 15 amino acids. CDR3 DNA sequence: TGCAGTGCTAGAGATCTTCGAACACAATACACTGTAGCTTTCTTT. Translated: CSARDLRTQYTVAFF.

This clonotype was counted only a few times. The genes are TRBV9 and TRBJ2-3; TRBD2 aligns across 11 bases. Germline CDR1 reads SGDLS; CDR2 reads YYNGEE. There are 16 residues in the CDR3. The junction had 5 bases not matched to a gene; V was cut back by 4 bases and J by 1 base. The CDR3 DNA sequence: TGTGCCAGCAGCTTTCAGGGACTAGCGGGCACAGATACGCAGTATTTT. This gives the protein CASSFQGLAGTDTQYF. Full variable domain (outside the CDR3, taken from reference TRBV9 and TRBJ2-3): DSGVTQTPKHLITATGQRVTLRCSPRSGDLSVYWYQQSLDQGLQFLIQYYNGEERAKGNILERFSAQQFPDLHSELNLSSLELGDSALYFCASSFQGLAGTDTQYFGPGTRLTVL.